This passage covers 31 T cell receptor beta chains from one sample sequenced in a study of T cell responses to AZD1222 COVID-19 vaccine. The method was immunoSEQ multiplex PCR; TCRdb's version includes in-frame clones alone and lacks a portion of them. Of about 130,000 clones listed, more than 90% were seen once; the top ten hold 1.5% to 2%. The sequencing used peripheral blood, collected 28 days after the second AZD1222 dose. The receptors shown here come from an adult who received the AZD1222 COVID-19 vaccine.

The CDR3 region is CASSVRTEYNEQFF. DNA of the CDR3: TGTGCCAGCAGCGTGAGGACTGAGTACAATGAGCAGTTCTTC. The chain joins TRBV9 to TRBJ2-1, with D perhaps matching TRBD2 (5 bases). V was trimmed by 2 bases and J by 4 bases, leaving 10 bases between them. The CDR3 runs to 14 residues. CDR1 and CDR2 from the germline V gene are SGDLS and YYNGEE.

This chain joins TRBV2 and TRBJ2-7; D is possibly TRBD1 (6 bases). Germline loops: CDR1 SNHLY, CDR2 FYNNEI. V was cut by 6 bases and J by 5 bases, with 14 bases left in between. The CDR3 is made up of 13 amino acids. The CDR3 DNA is TGTGCCAGCAGAGGGGGTTTTAGGAACGAGCAGTACGTC. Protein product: CASRGGFRNEQYV.

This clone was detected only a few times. As DNA, the CDR3 is TGTGCCAGCAGCTTGCTCGGGACAGTAACGGTCGGGTACGGGGAGCTGTTTTTT. This sequence encodes CASSLLGTVTVGYGELFF. The chain uses TRBV5-6 and TRBJ2-2; TRBD1 matches at 7 bases. V trimming: 1 base; J trimming: 7 bases; junction bases outside the gene matches: 16. CDR3 length: 18 amino acids. Per the germline V gene, CDR1 is SGHDT and CDR2 is YYEEEE.

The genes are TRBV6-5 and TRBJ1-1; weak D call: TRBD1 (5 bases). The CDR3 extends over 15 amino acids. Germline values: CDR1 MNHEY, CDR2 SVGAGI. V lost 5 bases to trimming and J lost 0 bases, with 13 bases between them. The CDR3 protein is CASSTSGGVNTEAFF. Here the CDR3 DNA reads TGTGCCAGCAGTACCTCGGGGGGAGTGAACACTGAAGCTTTCTTT.

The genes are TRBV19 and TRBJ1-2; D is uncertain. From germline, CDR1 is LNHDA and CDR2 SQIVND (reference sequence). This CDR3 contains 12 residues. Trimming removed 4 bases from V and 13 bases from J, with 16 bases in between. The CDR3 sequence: CASSTTALAFTF. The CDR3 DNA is TGTGCCAGTAGTACCACAGCCCTGGCTTTCACCTTC.

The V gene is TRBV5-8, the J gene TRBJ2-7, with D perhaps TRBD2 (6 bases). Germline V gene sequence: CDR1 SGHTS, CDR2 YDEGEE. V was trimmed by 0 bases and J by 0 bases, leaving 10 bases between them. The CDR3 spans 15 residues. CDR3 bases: TGTGCCAGCAGCTTGGGACCGGGGGTCTCCTACGAGCAGTACGTC. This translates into CASSLGPGVSYEQYV.

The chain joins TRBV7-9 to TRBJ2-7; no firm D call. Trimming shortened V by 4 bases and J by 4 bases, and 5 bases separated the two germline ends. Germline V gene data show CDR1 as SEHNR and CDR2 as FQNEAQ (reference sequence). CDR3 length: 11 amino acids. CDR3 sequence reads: CASSSVYEQYF. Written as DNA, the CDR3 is TGTGCCAGCAGCTCAGTATACGAGCAGTACTTC.

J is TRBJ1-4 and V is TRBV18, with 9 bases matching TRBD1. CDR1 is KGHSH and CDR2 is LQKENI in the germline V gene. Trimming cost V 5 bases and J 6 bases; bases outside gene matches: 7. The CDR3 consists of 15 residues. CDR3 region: CASSTTGGSYEKLFF. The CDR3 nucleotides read TGTGCCAGCTCAACAACAGGGGGCAGTTATGAAAAACTGTTTTTT. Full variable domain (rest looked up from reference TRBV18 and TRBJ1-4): NAGVMQNPRHLVRRRGQEARLRCSPMKGHSHVYWYRQLPEEGLKFMVYLQKENIIDESGMPKERFSAEFPKEGPSILRIQQVVRGDSAAYFCASSTTGGSYEKLFFGSGTQLSVL.

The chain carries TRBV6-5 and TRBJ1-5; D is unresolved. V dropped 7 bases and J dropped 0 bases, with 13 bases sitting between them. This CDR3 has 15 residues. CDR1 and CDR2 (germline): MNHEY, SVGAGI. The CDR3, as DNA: TGTGCCAGCAACGTCGACGGGTATAGCAATCAGCCCCAGCATTTT. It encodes CASNVDGYSNQPQHF.

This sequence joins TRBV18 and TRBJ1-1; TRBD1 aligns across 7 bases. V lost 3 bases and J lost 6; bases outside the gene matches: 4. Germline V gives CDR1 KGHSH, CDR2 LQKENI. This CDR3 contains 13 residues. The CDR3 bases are TGTGCCAGCTCACCCGCAGGGGGAGCTGAAGCTTTCTTT. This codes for CASSPAGGAEAFF.

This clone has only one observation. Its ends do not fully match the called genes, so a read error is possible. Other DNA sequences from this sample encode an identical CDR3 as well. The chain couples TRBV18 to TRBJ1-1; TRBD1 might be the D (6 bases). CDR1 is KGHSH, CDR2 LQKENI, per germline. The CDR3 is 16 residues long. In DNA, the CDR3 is TGTGCCAGCTCTCCACAGGAGGGGGGCTATAACACTGAAGCTTTCTTT. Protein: CASSPQEGGYNTEAFF.

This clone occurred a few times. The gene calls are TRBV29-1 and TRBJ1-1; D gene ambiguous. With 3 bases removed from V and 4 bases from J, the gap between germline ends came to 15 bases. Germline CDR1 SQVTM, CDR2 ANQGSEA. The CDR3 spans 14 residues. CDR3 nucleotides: TGCAGCGTTGACTTCCACCCCAACCCCACTGAAGCTTTCTTT. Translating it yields CSVDFHPNPTEAFF.

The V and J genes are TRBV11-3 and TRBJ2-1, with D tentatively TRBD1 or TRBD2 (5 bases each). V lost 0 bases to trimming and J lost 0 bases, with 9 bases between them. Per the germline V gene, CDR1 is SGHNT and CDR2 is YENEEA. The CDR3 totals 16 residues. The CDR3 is CASSLDGGSSYNEQFF. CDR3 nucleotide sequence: TGTGCCAGCAGCTTAGATGGGGGAAGCTCCTACAATGAGCAGTTCTTC.

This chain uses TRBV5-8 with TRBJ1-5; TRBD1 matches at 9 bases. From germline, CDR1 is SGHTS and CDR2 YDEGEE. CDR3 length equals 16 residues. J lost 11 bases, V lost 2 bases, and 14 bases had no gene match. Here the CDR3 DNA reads TGTGCCAGCAGCTTAGAGAGGGGGACAGGGTCTCGGGCCCAGCATTTT. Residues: CASSLERGTGSRAQHF.

This CDR3 is CASSPPSLDSDTQYF. CDR3 DNA: TGTGCCAGCTCACCACCGTCTCTAGATTCAGATACGCAGTATTTT. This chain connects TRBV18 to TRBJ2-3; D remains unclear. This CDR3 region has 15 residues. Trimming stripped 0 bases from V and 4 bases from J, with 11 bases between. CDR1 and CDR2 from the germline V gene are KGHSH and LQKENI.

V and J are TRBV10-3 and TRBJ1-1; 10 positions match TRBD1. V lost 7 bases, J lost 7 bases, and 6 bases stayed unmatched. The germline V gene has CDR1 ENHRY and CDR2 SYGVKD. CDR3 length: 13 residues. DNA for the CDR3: TGTGCCATCACCCCGGGACAGGGGTTTGAAGCTTTCTTT. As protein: CAITPGQGFEAFF.

CDR3: CASSIQGRGEKLFF. CDR3 DNA sequence: TGCGCCAGCAGCATTCAGGGTAGGGGGGAAAAACTGTTTTTT. The rearrangement uses TRBV5-1 and TRBJ1-4; maybe TRBD1 (6 bases). Trimming took off 4 bases at V and 8 bases at J, with 15 bases between the two ends. The CDR3 contains 14 residues. In germline, CDR1 is SGHRS, CDR2 YFSETQ.

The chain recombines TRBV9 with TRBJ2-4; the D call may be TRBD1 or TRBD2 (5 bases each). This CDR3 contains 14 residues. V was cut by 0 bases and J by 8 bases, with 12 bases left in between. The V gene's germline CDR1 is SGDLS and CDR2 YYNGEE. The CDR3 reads CASSVVPQGDIQYF. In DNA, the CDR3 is TGTGCCAGCAGCGTAGTCCCGCAGGGAGACATTCAGTACTTC.

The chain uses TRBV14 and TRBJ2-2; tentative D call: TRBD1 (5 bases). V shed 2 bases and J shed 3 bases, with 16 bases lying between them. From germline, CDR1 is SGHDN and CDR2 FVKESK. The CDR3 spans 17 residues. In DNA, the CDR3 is TGTGCCAGCAGCCAATCAGGCATCTTAGGGGACACCGGGGAGCTGTTTTTT. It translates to CASSQSGILGDTGELFF.

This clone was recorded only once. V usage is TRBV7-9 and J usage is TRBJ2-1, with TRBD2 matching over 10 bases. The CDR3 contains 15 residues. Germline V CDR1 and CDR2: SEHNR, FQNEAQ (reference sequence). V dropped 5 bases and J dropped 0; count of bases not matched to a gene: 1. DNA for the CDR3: TGTGCCAGCAGCCCTAGCGGGAGCTCCTACAATGAGCAGTTCTTC. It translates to CASSPSGSSYNEQFF.

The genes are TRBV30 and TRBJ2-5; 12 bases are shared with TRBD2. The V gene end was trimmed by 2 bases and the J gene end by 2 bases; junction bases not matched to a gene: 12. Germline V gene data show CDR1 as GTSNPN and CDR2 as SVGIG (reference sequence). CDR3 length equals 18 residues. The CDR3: CAWSLGTSGFALQETQYF. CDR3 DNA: TGTGCCTGGAGTCTAGGGACTAGCGGGTTCGCTCTACAAGAGACCCAGTACTTC.

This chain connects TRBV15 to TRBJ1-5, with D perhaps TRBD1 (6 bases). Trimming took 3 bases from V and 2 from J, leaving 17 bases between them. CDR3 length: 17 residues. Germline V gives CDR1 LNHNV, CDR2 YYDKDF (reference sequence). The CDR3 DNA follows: TGTGCCACCAGCAGTACTCGGACGGGGGCCCGCAATCAGCCCCAGCATTTT. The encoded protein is CATSSTRTGARNQPQHF. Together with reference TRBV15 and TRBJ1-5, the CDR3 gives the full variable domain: DAMVIQNPRYQVTQFGKPVTLSCSQTLNHNVMYWYQQKSSQAPKLLFHYYDKDFNNEADTPDNFQSRRPNTSFCFLDIRSPGLGDTAMYLCATSSTRTGARNQPQHFGDGTRLSIL.

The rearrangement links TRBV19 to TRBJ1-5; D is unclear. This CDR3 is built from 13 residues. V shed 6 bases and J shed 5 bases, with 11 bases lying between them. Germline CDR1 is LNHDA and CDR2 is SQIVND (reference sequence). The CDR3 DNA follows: TGTGCCAGTAGCCCGGGTCTTTATCAGCCCCAGCATTTT. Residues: CASSPGLYQPQHF.

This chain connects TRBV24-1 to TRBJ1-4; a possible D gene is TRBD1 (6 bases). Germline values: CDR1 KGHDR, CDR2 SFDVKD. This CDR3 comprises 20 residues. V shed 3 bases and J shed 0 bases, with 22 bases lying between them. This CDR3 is CATSDREPGQDIATNEKLFF. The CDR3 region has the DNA TGTGCCACCAGTGATCGGGAACCGGGACAAGACATTGCAACTAATGAAAAACTGTTTTTT.

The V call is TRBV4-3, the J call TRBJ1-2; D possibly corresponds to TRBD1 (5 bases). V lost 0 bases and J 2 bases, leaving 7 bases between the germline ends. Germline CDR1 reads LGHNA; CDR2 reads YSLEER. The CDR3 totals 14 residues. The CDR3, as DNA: TGCGCCAGCAGCCAAGAGCGGGGGAACTATGGCTACACCTTC. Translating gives CASSQERGNYGYTF.

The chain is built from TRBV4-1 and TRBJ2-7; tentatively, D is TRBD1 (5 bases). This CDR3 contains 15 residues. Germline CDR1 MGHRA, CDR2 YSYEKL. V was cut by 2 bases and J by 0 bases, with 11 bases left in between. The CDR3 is CASSQHQGNSYEQYF. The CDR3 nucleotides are TGCGCCAGCAGCCAACACCAGGGAAACTCCTACGAGCAGTACTTC.

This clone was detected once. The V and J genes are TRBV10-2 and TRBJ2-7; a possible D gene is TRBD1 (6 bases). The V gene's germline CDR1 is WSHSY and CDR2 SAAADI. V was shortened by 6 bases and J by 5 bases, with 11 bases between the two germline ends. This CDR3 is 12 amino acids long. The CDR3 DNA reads TGCGCCAGCAGGGGGGCTGGGAACGAGCAGTACTTC. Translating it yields CASRGAGNEQYF.

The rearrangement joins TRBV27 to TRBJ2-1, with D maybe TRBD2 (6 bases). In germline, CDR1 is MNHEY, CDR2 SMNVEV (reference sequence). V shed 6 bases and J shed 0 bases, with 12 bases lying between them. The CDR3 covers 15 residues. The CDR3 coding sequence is TGTGCCAGCAGCCGGAGGCGGGGCTCCTACAATGAGCAGTTCTTC. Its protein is CASSRRRGSYNEQFF.

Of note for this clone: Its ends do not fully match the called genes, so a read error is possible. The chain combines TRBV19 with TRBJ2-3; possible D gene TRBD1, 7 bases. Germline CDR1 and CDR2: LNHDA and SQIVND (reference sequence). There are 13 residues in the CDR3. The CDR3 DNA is TGTGCCAGTAGTTCGGGAGAAGGACGAGGGGACAGTTTT. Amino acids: CASSSGEGRGDSF.

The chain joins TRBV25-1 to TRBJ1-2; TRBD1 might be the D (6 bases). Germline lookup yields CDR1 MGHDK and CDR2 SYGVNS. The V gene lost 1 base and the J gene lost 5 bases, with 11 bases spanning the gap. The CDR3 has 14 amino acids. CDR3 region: CASSEFNRVYGYTF. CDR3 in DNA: TGTGCCAGCAGTGAATTTAACAGGGTGTATGGCTACACCTTC.

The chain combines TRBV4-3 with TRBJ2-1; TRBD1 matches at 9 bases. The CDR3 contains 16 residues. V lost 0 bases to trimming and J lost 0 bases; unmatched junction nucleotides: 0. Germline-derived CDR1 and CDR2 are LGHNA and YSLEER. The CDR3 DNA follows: TGCGCCAGCAGCCAAGAGACAGGGGGCTCCTACAATGAGCAGTTCTTC. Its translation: CASSQETGGSYNEQFF.